These T cell receptor beta chains were read from a single sample in a study of shared clonotypes between healthy human individuals. TCRdb keeps only in-frame clones here, not all; method: immunoSEQ multiplex PCR. The data hold more than 150,000 clones, with about 66% observed a single time. Specimen: memory CD4+ T cells sorted from blood. The receptors were gathered from a man in his thirties or forties in good health. Each CDR3 is given with its conserved first and last residue. The order of the fields is CDR3 protein, CDR3 DNA, clone size, J gene, D gene, V gene. The D gene is left open where the match is weak. Rows may omit the clone size; those that give it use once, few, many or a size class.

CASAEPSTDTQYF,TGTGCCAGCGCGGAGCCTAGCACAGATACGCAGTATTTT,NA,TRBJ2-3,NA,TRBV28
CASSLAWGSRDEQYF,TGCGCCAGCAGCTTGGCGTGGGGTAGTAGAGACGAGCAGTACTTC,NA,TRBJ2-7,NA,TRBV5-1
CASRAVWPYEQYF,TGTGCCAGTCGAGCGGTTTGGCCCTACGAGCAGTACTTC,many,TRBJ2-7,NA,TRBV6-1
CAWSVQKFAGGFSNEQFF,TGTGCCTGGAGTGTACAAAAGTTCGCAGGGGGCTTCAGCAATGAGCAGTTCTTC,NA,TRBJ2-1,TRBD1,TRBV30
CASSLFAGAGELFF,TGTGCCAGCAGTTTATTTGCGGGAGCCGGGGAGCTGTTTTTT,NA,TRBJ2-2,TRBD2,TRBV28
CASSILVTTGELFF,TGTGCCAGTAGTATACTAGTCACCACCGGGGAGCTGTTTTTT,NA,TRBJ2-2,NA,TRBV19
CASRNSLAGDEQYF,TGTGCCAGCAGAAATTCCCTAGCGGGAGACGAGCAGTACTTC,NA,TRBJ2-7,TRBD2,TRBV27
CASSIRDNEQFF,TGTGCCAGCTCTATCCGGGACAATGAGCAGTTCTTC,NA,TRBJ2-1,NA,TRBV7-9
CASSLGHGMGEQYF,TGTGCCAGCAGTTTGGGGCATGGTATGGGAGAGCAGTACTTC,NA,TRBJ2-7,NA,TRBV28
CASSVGTEFSGELFF,TGTGCCAGCAGCGTAGGGACAGAATTTTCCGGGGAGCTGTTTTTT,NA,TRBJ2-2,NA,TRBV9
CASSLVATPYNEQFF,TGTGCCAGCAGCTTAGTAGCTACTCCCTACAATGAGCAGTTCTTC,NA,TRBJ2-1,NA,TRBV11-2
CASSHRDSFSYEQYF,TGTGCCAGCAGTCACCGGGACAGCTTTTCCTACGAGCAGTACTTC,once,TRBJ2-7,TRBD1,TRBV7-8
CATSRDYSGQGAYEQYF,TGTGCCACCAGCAGAGATTATTCGGGACAGGGGGCGTACGAGCAGTACTTC,NA,TRBJ2-7,TRBD1,TRBV15
CASSLTSYYEQYF,TGTGCCAGCAGCTTAACTAGTTACTACGAGCAGTACTTC,NA,TRBJ2-7,NA,TRBV7-8
CASSAGSVAGGEWETQYF,TGTGCCAGCAGCGCAGGTTCGGTGGCGGGAGGCGAGTGGGAGACCCAGTACTTC,NA,TRBJ2-5,TRBD2,TRBV11-2
CASSRLQGSNTGELFF,TGTGCCAGCAGCCGCCTACAGGGTTCGAACACCGGGGAGCTGTTTTTT,NA,TRBJ2-2,NA,TRBV14
CAWAGGNGNTIYF,TGTGCCTGGGCCGGGGGAAACGGAAACACCATATATTTT,NA,TRBJ1-3,NA,TRBV30
CASSFAGAPSAEAFF,TGTGCCAGCAGCTTCGCTGGGGCGCCGAGCGCTGAAGCTTTCTTT,NA,TRBJ1-1,NA,TRBV5-4
CASKGERLAGELFF,TGTGCCAGCAAGGGGGAACGGTTGGCCGGGGAGCTGTTTTTT,many,TRBJ2-2,NA,TRBV2
CASSQEQGPGELFF,TGCGCCAGCAGCCAAGAACAGGGCCCCGGGGAGCTGTTTTTT,NA,TRBJ2-2,NA,TRBV4-1
CASSPYSEKAFF,TGTGCCAGCAGCCCGTACTCCGAGAAAGCTTTCTTT,NA,TRBJ1-1,NA,TRBV28
CAMESSGANVLTF,TGTGCGATGGAGAGTTCTGGGGCCAACGTCCTGACTTTC,NA,TRBJ2-6,NA,TRBV6-1
CASSLGLAGGPRETQYF,TGTGCCAGCAGTTTAGGACTAGCGGGAGGGCCCCGGGAGACCCAGTACTTC,NA,TRBJ2-5,TRBD2,TRBV28
CASSPERGRTDTQYF,TGTGCCAGCAGTCCCGAGCGGGGTCGCACAGATACGCAGTATTTT,once,TRBJ2-3,TRBD2,TRBV6-1
CASGLEQGTEAFF,TGTGCTAGTGGTTTGGAACAGGGAACTGAAGCTTTCTTT,many,TRBJ1-1,NA,TRBV12-5
CASSPRRELETQYF,TGTGCCAGCAGCCCAAGGAGAGAACTGGAGACCCAGTACTTC,NA,TRBJ2-5,NA,TRBV7-6
CASSLASLPSSAEQYF,TGTGCCAGCAGCTTAGCTAGCCTACCGAGTTCGGCCGAGCAGTACTTC,once,TRBJ2-7,NA,TRBV11-2
CASSVSGEHNEQFF,TGTGCCAGCAGTGTCTCAGGGGAACACAATGAGCAGTTCTTC,few,TRBJ2-1,NA,TRBV6-4
CASSQALGGTDTQYF,TGTGCCAGCAGTCAAGCTCTAGGGGGCACAGATACGCAGTATTTT,NA,TRBJ2-3,NA,TRBV14
CAISGTTGLYEQYF,TGTGCCATCAGTGGTACGACAGGACTTTACGAGCAGTACTTC,few,TRBJ2-7,NA,TRBV10-3
CSVTSGSYEQYF,TGCAGCGTGACTAGCGGGAGTTACGAGCAGTACTTC,NA,TRBJ2-7,TRBD2,TRBV29-1
CASSLVPGTSGVRFYEQYF,TGTGCCAGCAGCTTAGTCCCGGGGACTAGCGGGGTCAGATTCTACGAGCAGTACTTC,NA,TRBJ2-7,TRBD2,TRBV7-2
CASRSGRAAYNEQFF,TGTGCCAGCAGGAGCGGGAGGGCAGCCTACAATGAGCAGTTCTTC,NA,TRBJ2-1,TRBD2,TRBV2
CASSERRAGADTQYF,TGTGCCAGCAGTGAAAGGAGGGCGGGGGCAGATACGCAGTATTTT,NA,TRBJ2-3,TRBD2,TRBV6-1
CASSPLAGGPETQYF,TGTGCCAGCAGCCCCCTAGCGGGAGGGCCAGAGACCCAGTACTTC,once,TRBJ2-5,TRBD2,TRBV7-3
CASSIRDARSGNTIYF,TGTGCCAGCAGCATCCGGGACGCACGCTCTGGAAACACCATATATTTT,NA,TRBJ1-3,NA,TRBV2
CASNFGAEVSNEQFF,TGCGCCAGCAACTTTGGGGCTGAGGTCTCCAATGAGCAGTTCTTC,NA,TRBJ2-1,NA,TRBV5-1
CSVVSSTYEQYF,TGCAGCGTTGTCTCCAGCACCTACGAGCAGTACTTC,NA,TRBJ2-7,NA,TRBV29-1
CASGSGANVLTF,TGTGCCAGTGGTTCTGGGGCCAACGTCCTGACTTTC,NA,TRBJ2-6,NA,TRBV6-6
CASSLSLRGLENTGELFF,TGTGCCAGCAGCTTGTCTTTACGCGGACTAGAGAACACCGGGGAGCTGTTTTTT,NA,TRBJ2-2,TRBD2,TRBV7-9
CASSFLSRDQGAFF,TGTGCCAGCAGCTTTCTCTCCAGGGATCAGGGAGCTTTCTTT,few,TRBJ1-1,NA,TRBV7-2
CASRTTSDTDTQYF,TGTGCCAGCCGCACAACCTCGGACACAGATACGCAGTATTTT,NA,TRBJ2-3,NA,TRBV18
CASSPDPYEQYF,TGTGCCAGCTCACCCGACCCGTACGAGCAGTACTTC,NA,TRBJ2-7,NA,TRBV18
CASTPSGRKSSYNEQFF,TGTGCCAGCACCCCGTCTGGGCGGAAAAGCTCCTACAATGAGCAGTTCTTC,few,TRBJ2-1,NA,TRBV7-3
CASRLDSGRVNNEQFF,TGTGCCAGCCGCCTCGATAGCGGGAGGGTTAACAATGAGCAGTTCTTC,NA,TRBJ2-1,TRBD2,TRBV19
CASSPGLAGINEQFF,TGCGCCAGCAGCCCAGGACTAGCGGGAATCAATGAGCAGTTCTTC,NA,TRBJ2-1,TRBD2,TRBV5-1
CSADKAGGYTF,TGCAGTGCTGACAAGGCCGGTGGCTACACCTTC,NA,TRBJ1-2,NA,TRBV20-1
CASSLARGGPKNEQFF,TGTGCCAGCAGCTTAGCGCGGGGCGGGCCAAAAAATGAGCAGTTCTTC,NA,TRBJ2-1,NA,TRBV7-9
CASKIPSRKTYGYTF,TGTGCCAGCAAAATTCCTTCGCGAAAGACCTATGGCTACACCTTC,NA,TRBJ1-2,NA,TRBV5-5
CASSQLPGPGGELFF,TGTGCCAGCTCACAATTGCCAGGTCCGGGCGGGGAGCTGTTTTTT,few,TRBJ2-2,NA,TRBV18
CSVGYSISPLNEQFF,TGCAGCGTTGGGTATAGTATATCACCCCTCAATGAGCAGTTCTTC,NA,TRBJ2-1,NA,TRBV29-1
CASSIGQANTEAFF,TGTGCCAGCAGCATCGGACAGGCCAACACTGAAGCTTTCTTT,NA,TRBJ1-1,TRBD1,TRBV9
CASSVITGANSNQPQHF,TGTGCCAGTAGTGTTATAACAGGGGCGAATAGCAATCAGCCCCAGCATTTT,NA,TRBJ1-5,TRBD1,TRBV19
CAWSSGPYGYTF,TGTGCCTGGAGTTCGGGCCCTTATGGCTACACCTTC,few,TRBJ1-2,NA,TRBV30
CSVEPGLNTEAFF,TGCAGCGTTGAACCGGGACTGAACACTGAAGCTTTCTTT,NA,TRBJ1-1,NA,TRBV29-1
CASRASRLAGGGGSYNEQFF,TGTGCCAGCAGAGCATCCCGACTAGCGGGAGGTGGTGGCTCCTACAATGAGCAGTTCTTC,few,TRBJ2-1,TRBD2,TRBV28
CASSLRGPREKLFF,TGTGCCAGCAGTTTGAGGGGCCCGAGGGAAAAACTGTTTTTT,NA,TRBJ1-4,NA,TRBV27
CASSLLGTYEQYF,TGTGCCAGCAGTTTGTTAGGTACCTACGAGCAGTACTTC,NA,TRBJ2-7,NA,TRBV27
CASSRMTGGYTF,TGTGCCAGCAGCCGTATGACTGGCGGCTACACCTTC,NA,TRBJ1-2,NA,TRBV7-2
CASSFRGLETQYF,TGTGCCAGCAGCTTCAGGGGGTTAGAGACCCAGTACTTC,NA,TRBJ2-5,TRBD1,TRBV7-2